This entry lists 9 T cell receptor beta chains sequenced from one sample in a study of blood T cell repertoires in COVID-19 (dated by TCRdb to between 2020 and 2021). Library generation was performed with the immunoSEQ multiplex PCR assay. The immuneACCESS repertoire file appears here via TCRdb, limited to in-frame rearrangements. These files lack a portion of the clones; in checked studies, under half of the deficit traces to unresolved V genes, and the cause of the others is not known. In this sample the table shows hundreds of thousands of clones, around nine tenths of which occur a single time. The ten largest clones represent roughly 0.84% of the sample. Sequenced: peripheral blood. The receptors shown here come from a man between 18 and 29 years old with COVID-19, enrolled during active disease.

This chain connects TRBV29-1 to TRBJ2-7; D is perhaps TRBD1 (5 bases). V lost 6 bases and J lost 0, with 15 bases in between. Germline V gene data show CDR1 as SQVTM and CDR2 as ANQGSEA. CDR3 size: 14 residues. The CDR3 is CSVANTGFSYEQYF. Here the CDR3 DNA reads TGCAGCGTGGCCAATACAGGTTTCTCCTACGAGCAGTACTTC.

The V and J genes are TRBV15 and TRBJ1-5, with D possibly TRBD1 on 5 matching bases. The CDR3 is made up of 19 amino acids. CDR1 LNHNV and CDR2 YYDKDF come from the germline V gene (reference sequence). Trimming removed 0 bases at V and 2 bases at J, with 20 bases between. CDR3 coding DNA: TGTGCCACCAGCAGAGATCAGAACGCGGGGGGGGTTGGCAATCAGCCCCAGCATTTT. It yields the protein CATSRDQNAGGVGNQPQHF.

This chain links TRBV27 with TRBJ2-2; D not certain. Germline lookup yields CDR1 MNHEY and CDR2 SMNVEV (reference sequence). The CDR3 consists of 11 residues. The V end was cut by 5 bases, the J end by 5 bases, with 3 bases between. CDR3 sequence reads: CASSRTGELFF. Written as DNA, the CDR3 is TGTGCCAGCAGTCGTACCGGGGAGCTGTTTTTT.

The chain combines TRBV7-9 with TRBJ2-2, with 8 positions matching TRBD2. V lost 4 bases and J lost 6; bases outside the gene matches: 4. The CDR3 has 14 amino acids. Germline V gives CDR1 SEHNR, CDR2 FQNEAQ (reference sequence). For the CDR3, the DNA is TGTGCCAGCAGCTCAGGACTAGCCCCCGGGGAGCTGTTTTTT. This translates into CASSSGLAPGELFF.

J is TRBJ2-1 and V is TRBV10-3; perhaps TRBD2 as D (7 bases). Trimming took 8 bases from V and 7 from J, leaving 18 bases between them. Per germline, CDR1 ENHRY and CDR2 SYGVKD. The CDR3 contains 14 residues. The CDR3 DNA reads TGTGCCATCGGAGGGGGGGCGACGAGTAATGAGCAGTTCTTC. It translates to CAIGGGATSNEQFF.

This clone appeared once. The rearrangement uses TRBV7-2 and TRBJ2-1; possible D gene TRBD2, 5 bases. Germline CDR1 SGHTA, CDR2 FQGNSA. V lost 2 bases and J lost 0, with 14 bases in between. The CDR3 is 17 amino acids. The DNA of the CDR3 is TGTGCCAGCAGCTTAAACGCGGGCCAGAGCTCCTACAATGAGCAGTTCTTC. It yields the protein CASSLNAGQSSYNEQFF.

The chain employs TRBV5-1 and TRBJ2-7; 7 nucleotides line up with TRBD1. CDR3 size: 16 residues. V lost 4 bases and J lost 2; bases outside the gene matches: 12. Germline values: CDR1 SGHRS, CDR2 YFSETQ. CDR3 amino acids: CASSRRLTGPTYEQYF. The CDR3 region has the DNA TGCGCCAGCAGCCGACGATTGACAGGGCCTACCTACGAGCAGTACTTC.

This sequence joins TRBV9 and TRBJ1-3; D gene ambiguous. Per the germline V gene, CDR1 is SGDLS and CDR2 is YYNGEE. The CDR3 runs to 17 residues. Trimming shortened V by 2 bases and J by 0 bases, and 15 bases separated the two germline ends. As DNA, the CDR3 is TGTGCCAGCAGCGTGGGTACAGCATCCAGCTCTGGAAACACCATATATTTT. Its protein is CASSVGTASSSGNTIYF.

V is TRBV28 and J is TRBJ1-6, with D perhaps matching TRBD1 (6 bases). V was trimmed by 10 bases and J by 12 bases, leaving 16 bases between them. CDR3 length: 12 residues. Germline CDR1 is MDHEN and CDR2 is SYDVKM. CDR3 sequence reads: CATARGRGPLHF. The DNA of the CDR3 is TGTGCCACCGCCAGGGGTCGAGGACCCCTCCACTTT.